This T cell receptor (beta chain) came from a study of T cells after yellow fever vaccination. General study points: Post-booster reappearance was seen for most primary-vaccination clones (just under 97% CD4, roughly 88% CD8).

J was trimmed by 6 bases and V by 7 bases; bases with no gene match: 10. The germline CDR1 and CDR2 sequences are SQVTM and ANQGSEA. The CDR3 contains 14 residues. About this clonotype: Its cognate antigen is unknown.

By 5'RACE template switching, TCR cDNA was produced, with a universal primer site and UMIs added in the process. TCRdb ran MiXCR on the 5' RACE reads and lists one entry per CDR3 protein. The table includes some 160,000 distinct CDR3 sequences, roughly a tenth detected once. The sequence was obtained from a man aged 18 to 29 who received the YFV17D yellow fever vaccine. The input for sequencing was CD8+ T cells sorted from PBMCs, taken 45 days after the yellow fever booster vaccination. V gene TRBV29-1 combines with J gene TRBJ2-1; 9 nucleotides line up with TRBD1. CDR3 sequence reads: CSEAPGQGFNEQFF. Here the CDR3 DNA reads TGCAGCGAAGCCCCAGGACAGGGGTTCAATGAGCAGTTCTTC.